This entry describes one T cell receptor (beta chain). Its antigen remains unidentified. CDR3 length: 15 residues. CDR1 is MNHEY, CDR2 SMNVEV, per germline (reference sequence). J lost 10 bases, V lost 2 bases, and 8 bases had no gene match. This record comes from a study of cytomegalovirus exposure and HLA in healthy donors. Notes on the study in general: It was reported that the classifier diagnosed cytomegalovirus status with high specificity and sensitivity in both the original and validation cohorts. It was found in a later analysis that first-cohort TCR clusters tended to co-occur in the 120 validation repertoires. The authors listed 150 or so TCR beta chains as cytomegalovirus-associated. In vitro, a few CMV-associated chains proved specific for CMV antigens.

The protocol was immunoSEQ multiplex PCR, while the TCRdb copy is restricted to in-frame clones and leaves out a portion. The table includes more than 110,000 clones, almost 85% detected once. Sequencing input: PBMCs. V gene TRBV27 combines with J gene TRBJ2-1; 10 nucleotides align to TRBD2. The TCR sequence derives from a woman in her twenties or thirties in good health and CMV-seronegative. In DNA form, the CDR3 reads TGTGCCAGCAGTTTAGGGAGCGGGGGGGCACGGGAGCAGTTCTTC. Amino acid sequence: CASSLGSGGAREQFF.